This T cell receptor beta chain originates from a study of blood T cell repertoires in COVID-19 (dated by TCRdb to 2020 to 2022). A note on the overall study: Collaborator samples came from the United States, Italy and Spain and covered acute and convalescent phases of COVID-19. The prospective study material was composed of cDNA or gDNA derived from T cells, B-cell-depleted T cells, or PBMCs. Deeply sampled blood TCRbeta repertoires from subjects exposed to, actively infected with, or recovered from COVID-19 were included in the dataset. A freely available public database, intended as a resource for researchers studying the immune response to SARS-CoV-2, is where the repertoires were released. Samples came from the ongoing ImmuneRACE study (first 160 participants) plus 1,254 subjects from 6 global collaborators. A de-identified subject ID, COVID-19 status, age in years and sex were almost always included in the sample metadata. HLA class I and class II types, where available, came from metadata supplied by the sample provider rather than from assay-based typing.

Notes on this clone: This clone's antigen is unknown. The record has no base qualities; no much larger clone is one base away.

Results and caveats for the whole study, not just this receptor: Clinical and demographic metadata were provided uncurated, with the amount varying by source and participant.

TCRbeta CDR3 regions were amplified from genomic DNA using the immunoSEQ Assay, a bias-controlled multiplex PCR. Per the authors' processing: The number of nucleated cells in each sample was estimated from the amplification of reference gene primers within the assay. To quantify the absolute abundance of each unique TCRbeta CDR3 rearrangement, sequence reads were collapsed and filtered. For each sample, productive Simpson clonality was calculated by taking the square root of Simpson's diversity index across productive rearrangements. Held by TCRdb, this immuneACCESS table contains in-frame sequences only and omits some clones. Under half of the omission traces to an unresolved V gene where checked; the cause of the rest is unknown. V and J calls and clone size are given by that table; D and trimming were obtained from the DNA. For this sample the table gives a few hundred thousand clones, of which 65% to 90% were detected only once. The top ten constitute approximately 7.5% of the sample.

The collaborating institutions used their own protocols to collect whole blood in K2EDTA tubes. For TCRbeta analysis, collaborators shipped samples as frozen whole blood, isolated PBMCs, or DNA extracted from either of those sample types. V is pruned by 4 bases and J by 2 bases, leaving 8 bases of the junction without a gene match. The germline V gene provides CDR1 SGHRS and CDR2 YFSETQ. Counted from cysteine to phenylalanine, this CDR3 has 15 amino acids. Only the CDR3 DNA stays, 45 bases, in frame from base 1. In this chain, TRBV5-1 is recombined with TRBJ1-2, with 7 middle bases fitting TRBD1. The clonotype was recovered from a human donor in a cohort sampled during active COVID-19. Sequencing used peripheral blood. The nucleotide sequence is given as TGCGCCAGCAGCCTTAGGACAGGCGGGAACTATGGCTACACCTTC. Translated, this gives CASSLRTGGNYGYTF.